Listed below are T cell receptor beta chains from one sample, sequenced in a study of blood T cell repertoires in COVID-19. The protocol was immunoSEQ multiplex PCR, while the TCRdb copy is restricted to in-frame clones and leaves out a portion. Of some 15,000 clones listed, approximately 83% are singletons. Sequenced: peripheral blood. These receptor sequences come from a man in his 70s in a cohort sampled during active COVID-19. The CDR3 runs from the conserved cysteine through the conserved F or W. D genes are given only for firm matches. Only some rows state a clone size, as once, few, many or a class for expanded clones.

>.|.|TRBJ2-2|TRBV5-4
CASSPVVYGELFF
TGTGCCAGCAGCCCGGTAGTGTACGGGGAGCTGTTTTTT
>.|.|TRBJ2-5|TRBV7-3
CASSPGQRETQYF
TGTGCCAGCAGCCCTGGACAACGGGAGACCCAGTACTTC
>.|.|TRBJ2-4|TRBV7-9
CASSQADSLAKNIQYF
TGTGCCAGCAGCCAAGCAGACAGTCTAGCCAAAAACATTCAGTACTTC
>.|TRBD2|TRBJ2-7|TRBV6-2/TRBV6-3
CASSYTPPASGPGDEQYF
TGTGCCAGCAGTTACACCCCCCCGGCTAGCGGGCCCGGCGACGAGCAGTACTTC
>few|.|TRBJ2-7|TRBV10-1
CASSGWGRSGSYEQYF
TGCGCCAGCAGTGGCTGGGGGCGGTCCGGCTCCTACGAGCAGTACTTC
>.|TRBD2|TRBJ2-5|TRBV7-2
CASSVVSGTQETQYF
TGTGCCAGCAGCGTAGTTAGCGGGACTCAAGAGACCCAGTACTTC
>.|TRBD2|TRBJ2-3|TRBV19
CASSIRLAGERDTQYF
TGTGCCAGTAGTATACGGCTAGCGGGAGAACGGGATACGCAGTATTTT
>.|TRBD2|TRBJ2-7|TRBV24-1
CATSDSGTSGGFSYEQYF
TGTGCCACCAGTGATTCCGGGACTAGCGGGGGGTTCTCCTACGAGCAGTACTTC
>.|.|TRBJ2-2|TRBV28
CASTLPGTGELFF
TGTGCCAGCACTCTTCCCGGGACAGGGGAGCTGTTTTTT
>.|.|TRBJ1-2|TRBV4-1
CASSQAGYGYTF
TGCGCCAGCAGCCAAGCAGGCTATGGCTACACCTTC
>.|TRBD2|TRBJ2-4|TRBV28
CASSLLREGGAKNIQYF
TGTGCCAGCAGTTTATTGCGGGAGGGCGGGGCCAAAAACATTCAGTACTTC
>once|TRBD2|TRBJ2-1|TRBV7-9
CASSLGTSVNNEQFF
TGTGCCAGCAGCTTAGGGACTAGCGTAAACAATGAGCAGTTCTTC
>.|.|TRBJ2-2|TRBV5-1
CASSLGGTFANTGELFF
TGCGCCAGCAGCTTGGGGGGGACTTTCGCGAACACCGGGGAGCTGTTTTTT